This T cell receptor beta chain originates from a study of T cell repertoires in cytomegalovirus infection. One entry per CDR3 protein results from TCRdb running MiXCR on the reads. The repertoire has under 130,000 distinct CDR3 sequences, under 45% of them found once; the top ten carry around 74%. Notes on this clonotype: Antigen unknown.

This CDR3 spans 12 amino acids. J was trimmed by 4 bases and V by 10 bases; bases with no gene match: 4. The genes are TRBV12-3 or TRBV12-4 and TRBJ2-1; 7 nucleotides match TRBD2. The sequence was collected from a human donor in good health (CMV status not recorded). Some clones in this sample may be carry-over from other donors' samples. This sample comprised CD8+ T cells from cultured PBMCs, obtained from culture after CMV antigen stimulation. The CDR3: CAIAGDYNEQFF. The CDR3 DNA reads TGTGCCATCGCGGGGGATTACAATGAGCAGTTCTTC.